These 26 T cell receptor beta chains share one sample of origin, sequenced in a study of cytomegalovirus exposure and HLA in healthy donors. Profiling relied on immunoSEQ multiplex PCR, and the TCRdb table lists in-frame clones only, not all of them. The profile covers 110,000 or so clones, with around 88% appearing a single time and approximately 4.9% taken by the ten largest. Sample: PBMCs. The source is a man aged 18 to 29 in good health and CMV-seronegative.

The table lists this clone with a count of one. The gene calls are TRBV5-6 and TRBJ2-5; 9 nucleotides line up with TRBD1. With 3 bases clipped from V and 2 bases from J, the junction kept 8 bases outside the gene matches. Germline values: CDR1 SGHDT, CDR2 YYEEEE. The CDR3 extends over 16 amino acids. The CDR3 protein is CASSSADRGVQETQYF. The CDR3 DNA is TGTGCCAGCAGCTCCGCCGACAGGGGGGTTCAAGAGACCCAGTACTTC.

This clone has just one count. V and J are TRBV5-4 and TRBJ1-4; D is uncertain. Deletions cut 2 bases from V and 4 bases from J, with 9 bases between. In germline, CDR1 is SGHNT, CDR2 YYREEE (reference sequence). This CDR3 is 14 amino acids long. The CDR3 DNA follows: TGTGCCAGCAGCTTAGAACAGTTTAATGAAAAACTGTTTTTT. It translates to CASSLEQFNEKLFF.

This clone was observed a handful of times. This rearrangement joins TRBV6-5 to TRBJ1-1, with a tentative D call TRBD1 (5 bases). The CDR3 covers 15 residues. Germline CDR1 MNHEY, CDR2 SVGAGI. Trimming left V 8 bases short and J 0 bases short, with 16 bases between. CDR3: CASGGVVDVNTEAFF. The DNA of the CDR3 is TGTGCCAGCGGAGGGGTCGTGGATGTGAACACTGAAGCTTTCTTT.

The chain carries TRBV29-1 and TRBJ1-1, with a tentative D call TRBD1 (5 bases). Germline assignment: CDR1 SQVTM and CDR2 ANQGSEA. V gave up 2 bases and J gave up 5 bases, with 12 bases separating them. This CDR3 is built from 13 residues. CDR3 loop: CSVEMGGWTEAFF. CDR3 bases: TGCAGCGTTGAAATGGGGGGGTGGACTGAAGCTTTCTTT.

V is TRBV5-1 and J is TRBJ2-7; tentative D call: TRBD2 (6 bases). Germline CDR1 SGHRS, CDR2 YFSETQ. The CDR3 spans 13 residues. The V and J ends lost 0 bases and 7 bases respectively, with 11 bases between them. CDR3 in amino acids: CASSLARGFEQYF. The CDR3 bases are TGCGCCAGCAGCTTGGCCCGGGGGTTTGAGCAGTACTTC.

In its sample, this clone was seen a few times. The V call is TRBV5-6, the J call TRBJ1-2; D might be TRBD1 (5 bases). The germline gives CDR1 SGHDT, CDR2 YYEEEE. V dropped 5 bases and J dropped 8 bases, with 25 bases sitting between them. The CDR3 length is 16 residues. The CDR3 coding sequence is TGTGCCAGCAGGGACCGTGGGGCTTCCTTTCTTTCGGGCTACACCTTC. Protein sequence: CASRDRGASFLSGYTF. Combining the CDR3 with reference TRBV5-6 and TRBJ1-2 gives the whole variable domain DAGVTQSPTHLIKTRGQQVTLRCSPKSGHDTVSWYQQALGQGPQFIFQYYEEEERQRGNFPDRFSGHQFPNYSSELNVNALLLGDSALYLCASRDRGASFLSGYTFGSGTRLTVV.

Here the CDR3 reads CASCKGAVVYNEQFF. CDR3 bases: TGTGCCAGCTGTAAGGGGGCCGTCGTGTACAATGAGCAGTTCTTC. The chain combines TRBV6-5 with TRBJ2-1; 7 bases are a match to TRBD1. The CDR3 is 15 residues long. The germline V gene has CDR1 MNHEY and CDR2 SVGAGI. V lost 8 bases and J lost 4; bases outside the gene matches: 11.

The chain links TRBV18 to TRBJ2-1, with 7 bases matching TRBD2. The CDR3 spans 15 residues. Losses at the gene ends were 4 bases for V and 9 bases for J; bases not matched to a gene: 12. Germline lookup yields CDR1 KGHSH and CDR2 LQKENI. CDR3: CASSRPESGVGEQFF. CDR3 in DNA: TGTGCCAGCTCACGCCCCGAGAGCGGGGTCGGTGAGCAGTTCTTC.

This clone was seen a handful of times. V usage is TRBV5-1 and J usage is TRBJ2-3; possibly TRBD1 for D (6 bases). CDR1 is SGHRS and CDR2 is YFSETQ in the germline V gene. V lost 3 bases to trimming and J lost 7 bases, with 9 bases between them. CDR3 length: 12 residues. The CDR3 protein is CASSWDTNTQYF. CDR3 nucleotides: TGCGCCAGCAGCTGGGACACGAATACGCAGTATTTT.

The chain combines TRBV19 with TRBJ2-5; TRBD1 matches at 8 bases. In germline, CDR1 is LNHDA, CDR2 SQIVND (reference sequence). Losses at the gene ends were 5 bases for V and 2 bases for J; bases not matched to a gene: 4. The CDR3 sequence is 14 residues long. The CDR3 region has the DNA TGTGCCAGTAGTTTTACAGGGGGGCAAGAGACCCAGTACTTC. Translation: CASSFTGGQETQYF. Full variable domain (remainder filled in from reference TRBV19 and TRBJ2-5): DGGITQSPKYLFRKEGQNVTLSCEQNLNHDAMYWYRQDPGQGLRLIYYSQIVNDFQKGDIAEGYSVSREKKESFPLTVTSAQKNPTAFYLCASSFTGGQETQYFGPGTRLLVL.

The V and J genes are TRBV5-1 and TRBJ2-5; 7 nucleotides match TRBD2. Germline V lookup: CDR1 SGHRS, CDR2 YFSETQ. V dropped 5 bases and J dropped 4; count of bases not matched to a gene: 5. CDR3 length: 13 amino acids. CDR3 sequence reads: CASSRGVGETQYF. CDR3 DNA: TGCGCCAGCAGTCGGGGGGTAGGAGAGACCCAGTACTTC.

The chain links TRBV9 to TRBJ1-1; D is possibly TRBD1 (6 bases). Germline CDR1 reads SGDLS; CDR2 reads YYNGEE. The CDR3 has 16 amino acids. V dropped 0 bases and J dropped 5 bases, with 17 bases sitting between them. The CDR3 region is CASSVAFAGGETEAFF. CDR3 nucleotide sequence: TGTGCCAGCAGCGTAGCCTTCGCGGGGGGCGAGACTGAAGCTTTCTTT.

This chain links TRBV30 with TRBJ2-1; no firm D call. The CDR3 length is 11 residues. Germline CDR1 and CDR2: GTSNPN and SVGIG (reference sequence). V shed 0 bases and J shed 10 bases, with 7 bases lying between them. The CDR3 spells CAWSVLAEQFF. CDR3 nucleotide sequence: TGTGCCTGGAGTGTACTTGCCGAGCAGTTCTTC.

The genes are TRBV30 and TRBJ1-2, with 8 bases aligning to TRBD1. Trimming took 3 bases from V and 3 from J; bases not matched to a gene: 12. The germline V gene encodes CDR1 GTSNPN and CDR2 SVGIG (reference sequence). The CDR3 is made up of 16 amino acids. CDR3 amino acids: CAWRSRTGRTDYGYTF. CDR3 coding DNA: TGTGCCTGGAGATCTCGGACAGGGAGGACGGACTATGGCTACACCTTC.

Only one count was recorded for this clone. The V call is TRBV5-6, the J call TRBJ1-5, with 7 bases that match TRBD1. The CDR3 spans 15 residues. The germline V gene has CDR1 SGHDT and CDR2 YYEEEE. The V and J ends lost 1 base and 7 bases, in that order; junction bases with no gene match: 8. This CDR3 reads CASSLQGVSGQPQHF. The CDR3 region has the DNA TGTGCCAGCAGCTTGCAGGGGGTATCGGGGCAGCCCCAGCATTTT.

This clone was seen a few times. The V call is TRBV7-9, the J call TRBJ2-7, with D maybe TRBD2 (5 bases). V dropped 3 bases and J dropped 7 bases, with 7 bases sitting between them. This CDR3 has 11 amino acids. Per the germline V gene, CDR1 is SEHNR and CDR2 is FQNEAQ (reference sequence). CDR3 sequence reads: CASSFREEQYF. CDR3 coding DNA: TGTGCCAGCAGCTTCCGGGAAGAGCAGTACTTC.

The chain recombines TRBV27 with TRBJ2-7; D ambiguous. Germline V gene data show CDR1 as MNHEY and CDR2 as SMNVEV (reference sequence). Trimming stripped 2 bases from V and 6 bases from J, with 11 bases between. This CDR3 has 13 residues. This CDR3 reads CASSLPPPSEQYF. DNA for the CDR3: TGTGCCAGCAGTTTACCTCCCCCCTCCGAGCAGTACTTC.

This clone was counted a few times. The DNA of the CDR3 is TGTGCCAGCAGCGGACAGGGGGTCAATGAGCAGTTCTTC. This codes for CASSGQGVNEQFF. The rearrangement uses TRBV2 and TRBJ2-1; 10 bases align to TRBD1. V shed 6 bases, J shed 6 bases, and the junction held 2 bases outside the gene matches. Germline V gene lookup returns CDR1 SNHLY and CDR2 FYNNEI. This CDR3 has 13 residues.

The V gene is TRBV18, the J gene TRBJ2-6, with a weak D call TRBD2 (5 bases). Germline V gene sequence: CDR1 KGHSH, CDR2 LQKENI. V lost 3 bases to trimming and J lost 0 bases, with 9 bases between them. The CDR3 has 16 residues. CDR3 amino acids: CASSPQGLSGANVLTF. For the CDR3, the DNA is TGTGCCAGCTCACCCCAAGGACTCTCTGGGGCCAACGTCCTGACTTTC.

The chain is built from TRBV5-6 and TRBJ2-5; possibly TRBD2 for D (6 bases). In germline, CDR1 is SGHDT, CDR2 YYEEEE. The length of the CDR3 is 14 residues. Trimming pared 4 bases from V and 2 bases from J, leaving 12 bases between. The CDR3 bases are TGTGCCAGCAGCCCGGGACTGATACAAGAGACCCAGTACTTC. Translation: CASSPGLIQETQYF.

The chain joins TRBV15 to TRBJ1-6; D is ambiguous. Trimming cost V 5 bases and J 9 bases, with 8 bases left between them. Germline V gives CDR1 LNHNV, CDR2 YYDKDF (reference sequence). The CDR3 extends over 12 amino acids. Here the CDR3 reads CATSGRVSPLHF. The DNA for the CDR3 is TGTGCCACCAGCGGTCGGGTTTCACCCCTCCACTTT.

The rearrangement links TRBV27 to TRBJ2-1, with D hard to call. The CDR3 extends over 15 amino acids. Deletions cut 4 bases from V and 0 bases from J, with 10 bases between. Germline loops: CDR1 MNHEY, CDR2 SMNVEV (reference sequence). In nucleotides, the CDR3 is TGTGCCAGCAGTTCACCCGGTAGCTCCTACAATGAGCAGTTCTTC. Its protein product is CASSSPGSSYNEQFF.

This rearrangement joins TRBV5-1 to TRBJ2-7, with TRBD1 identical over 9 bases. V was pared by 4 bases and J by 0 bases, with 2 bases of the junction left unmatched. Germline-derived CDR1 and CDR2 are SGHRS and YFSETQ. CDR3 length equals 14 residues. CDR3 region: CASSTTGGSYEQYF. In nucleotides, the CDR3 is TGCGCCAGCAGCACGACAGGGGGCTCCTACGAGCAGTACTTC.

This clone was counted only a few times. In DNA form, the CDR3 reads TGCAGCGTTACAGAATGGACAGCCGAGAACTATGGCTACACCTTC. Its protein product is CSVTEWTAENYGYTF. The chain uses TRBV29-1 and TRBJ1-2, with D perhaps matching TRBD1 (6 bases). Trimming took off 5 bases at V and 2 bases at J, with 18 bases between the two ends. Germline CDR1 and CDR2: SQVTM and ANQGSEA. This CDR3 has 15 amino acids. Full variable domain (missing parts from reference TRBV29-1 and TRBJ1-2): SAVISQKPSRDICQRGTSLTIQCQVDSQVTMMFWYRQQPGQSLTLIATANQGSEATYESGFVIDKFPISRPNLTFSTLTVSNMSPEDSSIYLCSVTEWTAENYGYTFGSGTRLTVV.

This chain connects TRBV29-1 to TRBJ2-2; the match to TRBD1 covers 7 bases. V lost 3 bases to trimming and J lost 5 bases; unmatched junction nucleotides: 6. The germline V gene has CDR1 SQVTM and CDR2 ANQGSEA. CDR3 length: 14 amino acids. The CDR3: CSVDGTADTGELFF. As DNA, the CDR3 is TGCAGCGTTGACGGGACAGCCGATACCGGGGAGCTGTTTTTT.

J is TRBJ2-1 and V is TRBV7-9; 8 bases line up with TRBD2. The junction had 0 bases not matched to a gene; V was cut back by 2 bases and J by 6 bases. The CDR3 is 13 residues long. The germline CDR1 and CDR2 sequences are SEHNR and FQNEAQ (reference sequence). The CDR3, as DNA: TGTGCCAGCAGCTTACTAGCGGGCAATGAGCAGTTCTTC. This encodes CASSLLAGNEQFF.